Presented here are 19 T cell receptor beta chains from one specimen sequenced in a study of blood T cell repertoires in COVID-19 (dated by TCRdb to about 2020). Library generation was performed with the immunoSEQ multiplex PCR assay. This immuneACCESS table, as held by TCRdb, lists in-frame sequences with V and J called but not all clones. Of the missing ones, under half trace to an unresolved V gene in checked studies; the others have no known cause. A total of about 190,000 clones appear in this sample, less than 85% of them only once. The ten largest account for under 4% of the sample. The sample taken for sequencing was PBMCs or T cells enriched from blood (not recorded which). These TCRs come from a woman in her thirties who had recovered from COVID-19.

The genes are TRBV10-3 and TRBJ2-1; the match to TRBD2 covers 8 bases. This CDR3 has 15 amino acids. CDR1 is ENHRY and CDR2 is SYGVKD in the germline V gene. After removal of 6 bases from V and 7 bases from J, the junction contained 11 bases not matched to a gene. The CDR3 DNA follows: TGTGCCATCAGGGGCCCGGGAGCGGGAGTGAATGAGCAGTTCTTC. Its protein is CAIRGPGAGVNEQFF.

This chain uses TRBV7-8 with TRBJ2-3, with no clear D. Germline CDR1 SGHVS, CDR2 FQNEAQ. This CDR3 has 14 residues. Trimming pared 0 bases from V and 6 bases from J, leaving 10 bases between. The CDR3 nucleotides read TGTGCCAGCAGCTTAGCGACAAGGTTGGATACGCAGTATTTT. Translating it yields CASSLATRLDTQYF. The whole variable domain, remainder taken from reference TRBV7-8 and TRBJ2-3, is GAGVSQSPRYKVAKRGQDVALRCDPISGHVSLFWYQQALGQGPEFLTYFQNEAQLDKSGLPSDRFFAERPEGSVSTLKIQRTQQEDSAVYLCASSLATRLDTQYFGPGTRLTVL.

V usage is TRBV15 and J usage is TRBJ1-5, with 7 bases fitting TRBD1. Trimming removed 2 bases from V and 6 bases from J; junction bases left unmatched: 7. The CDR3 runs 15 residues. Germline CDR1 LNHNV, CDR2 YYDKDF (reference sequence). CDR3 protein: CATSRIRQGGQPQHF. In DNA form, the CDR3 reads TGTGCCACCAGCAGAATTCGACAGGGAGGTCAGCCCCAGCATTTT.

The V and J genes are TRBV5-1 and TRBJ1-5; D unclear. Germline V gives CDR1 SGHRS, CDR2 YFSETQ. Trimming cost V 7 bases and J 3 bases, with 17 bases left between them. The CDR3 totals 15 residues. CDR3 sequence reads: CASAPRSGINQPQHF. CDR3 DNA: TGCGCCAGCGCTCCACGATCGGGGATCAATCAGCCCCAGCATTTT.

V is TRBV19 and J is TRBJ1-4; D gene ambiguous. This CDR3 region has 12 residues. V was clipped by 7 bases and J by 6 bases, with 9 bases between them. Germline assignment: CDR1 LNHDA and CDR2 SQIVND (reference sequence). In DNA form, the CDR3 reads TGTGCCAGTACCGAGGACTATGAAAAACTGTTTTTT. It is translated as CASTEDYEKLFF.

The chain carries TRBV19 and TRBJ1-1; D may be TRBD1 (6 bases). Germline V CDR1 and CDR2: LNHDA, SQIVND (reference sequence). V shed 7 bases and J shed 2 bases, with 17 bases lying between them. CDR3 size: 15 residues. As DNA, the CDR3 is TGTGCCAGTATAACCGAGTGGGGGCGAAACACTGAAGCTTTCTTT. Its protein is CASITEWGRNTEAFF.

The CDR3 region is CATSLRLASTDTQYF. In DNA form, the CDR3 reads TGTGCCACCAGCCTTCGACTAGCAAGCACAGATACGCAGTATTTT. The rearrangement links TRBV15 to TRBJ2-3; 7 positions agree with TRBD2. The CDR3 sequence is 15 residues long. CDR1 and CDR2 (germline): LNHNV, YYDKDF (reference sequence). The V segment lost 5 bases and the J segment 0 bases; nucleotides outside the gene matches: 5.

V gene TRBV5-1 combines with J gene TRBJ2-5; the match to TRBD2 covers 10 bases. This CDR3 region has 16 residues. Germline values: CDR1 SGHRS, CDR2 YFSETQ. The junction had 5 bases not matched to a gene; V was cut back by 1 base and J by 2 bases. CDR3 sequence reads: CASSLTSGGAQETQYF. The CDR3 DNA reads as TGCGCCAGCAGCTTGACCAGCGGGGGGGCTCAAGAGACCCAGTACTTC.

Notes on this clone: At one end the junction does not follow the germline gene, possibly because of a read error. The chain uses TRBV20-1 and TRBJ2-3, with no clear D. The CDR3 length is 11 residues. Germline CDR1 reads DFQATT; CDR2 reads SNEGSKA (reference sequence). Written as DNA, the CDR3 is TGCAGTGCTAGAGAAGTGGCGGAGTCGAATTTT. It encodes CSAREVAESNF.

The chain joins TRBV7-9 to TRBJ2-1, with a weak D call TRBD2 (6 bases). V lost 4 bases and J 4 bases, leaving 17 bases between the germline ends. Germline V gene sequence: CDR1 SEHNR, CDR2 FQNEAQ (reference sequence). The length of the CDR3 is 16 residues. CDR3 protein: CASSSEGSAGYNEQFF. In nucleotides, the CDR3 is TGTGCCAGCAGCTCGGAGGGGTCAGCAGGTTACAATGAGCAGTTCTTC.

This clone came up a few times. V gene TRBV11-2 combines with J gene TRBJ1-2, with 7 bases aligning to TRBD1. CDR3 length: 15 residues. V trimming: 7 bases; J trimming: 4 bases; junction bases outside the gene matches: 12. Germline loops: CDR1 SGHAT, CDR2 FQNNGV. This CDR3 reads CASMPFTGTVYGYTF. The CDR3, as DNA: TGTGCCAGCATGCCCTTCACCGGGACAGTCTATGGCTACACCTTC.

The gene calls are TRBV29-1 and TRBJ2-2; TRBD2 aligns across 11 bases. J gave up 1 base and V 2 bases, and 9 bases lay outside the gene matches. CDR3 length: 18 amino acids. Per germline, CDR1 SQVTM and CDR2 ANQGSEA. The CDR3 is CSVERGLAGGRNTGELFF. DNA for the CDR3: TGCAGCGTTGAAAGAGGTCTAGCGGGGGGCCGGAACACCGGGGAGCTGTTTTTT.

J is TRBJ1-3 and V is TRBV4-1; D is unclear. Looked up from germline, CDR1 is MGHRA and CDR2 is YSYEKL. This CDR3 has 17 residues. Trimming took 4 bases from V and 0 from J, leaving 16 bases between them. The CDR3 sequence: CASSREGLVSSGNTIYF. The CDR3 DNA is TGCGCCAGCAGCCGAGAGGGTCTAGTGAGCTCTGGAAACACCATATATTTT.

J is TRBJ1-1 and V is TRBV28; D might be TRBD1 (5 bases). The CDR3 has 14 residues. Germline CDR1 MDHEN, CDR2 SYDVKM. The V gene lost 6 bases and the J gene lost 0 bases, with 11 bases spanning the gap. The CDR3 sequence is CASSRGGMNTEAFF. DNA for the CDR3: TGTGCCAGCAGCCGGGGGGGGATGAACACTGAAGCTTTCTTT.

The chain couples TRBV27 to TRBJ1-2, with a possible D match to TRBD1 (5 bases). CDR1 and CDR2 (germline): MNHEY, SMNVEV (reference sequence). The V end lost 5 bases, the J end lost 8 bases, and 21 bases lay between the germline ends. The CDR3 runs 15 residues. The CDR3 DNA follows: TGTGCCAGCAGTCTAACCGGGGGAAGGCACGGGGGCTACACCTTC. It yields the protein CASSLTGGRHGGYTF.

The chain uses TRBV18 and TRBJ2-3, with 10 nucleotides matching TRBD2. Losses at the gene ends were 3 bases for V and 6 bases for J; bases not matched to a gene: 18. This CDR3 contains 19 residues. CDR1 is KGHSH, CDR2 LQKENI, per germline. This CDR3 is CASSPNALAGSLSGDTQYF. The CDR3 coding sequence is TGTGCCAGCTCACCCAACGCACTAGCGGGATCACTATCGGGGGATACGCAGTATTTT.

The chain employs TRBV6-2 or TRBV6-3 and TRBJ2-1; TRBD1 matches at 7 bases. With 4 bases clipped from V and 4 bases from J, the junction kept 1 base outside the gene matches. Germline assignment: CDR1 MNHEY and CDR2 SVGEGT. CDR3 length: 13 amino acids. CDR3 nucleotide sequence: TGTGCCAGCAGTTCGGGACAGTACAATGAGCAGTTCTTC. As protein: CASSSGQYNEQFF.

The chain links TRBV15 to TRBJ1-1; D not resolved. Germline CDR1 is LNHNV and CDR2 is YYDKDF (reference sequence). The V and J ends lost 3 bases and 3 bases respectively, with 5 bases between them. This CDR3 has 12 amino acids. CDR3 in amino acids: CATSRGYTEAFF. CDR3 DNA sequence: TGTGCCACCAGCAGGGGCTACACTGAAGCTTTCTTT.

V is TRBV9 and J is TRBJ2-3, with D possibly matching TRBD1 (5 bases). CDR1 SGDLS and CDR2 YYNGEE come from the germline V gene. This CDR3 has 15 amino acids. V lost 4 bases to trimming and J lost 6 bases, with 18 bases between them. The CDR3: CASSPPRQGADTQYF. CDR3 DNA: TGTGCCAGCAGCCCTCCCCGTCAAGGGGCGGATACGCAGTATTTT.